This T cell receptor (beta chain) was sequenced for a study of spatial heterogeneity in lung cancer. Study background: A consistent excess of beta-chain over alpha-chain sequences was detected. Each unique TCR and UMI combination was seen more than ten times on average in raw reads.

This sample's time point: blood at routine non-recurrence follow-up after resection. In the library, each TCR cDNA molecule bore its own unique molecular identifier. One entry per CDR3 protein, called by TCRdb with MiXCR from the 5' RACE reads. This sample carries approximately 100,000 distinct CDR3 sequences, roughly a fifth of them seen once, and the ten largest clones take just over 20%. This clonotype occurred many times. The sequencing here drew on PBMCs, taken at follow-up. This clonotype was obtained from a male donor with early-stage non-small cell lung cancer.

DNA for the CDR3: TGTGCCAGCAGTTACCTGATGGGAAGATCGAATGAGCAGTTCTTC. Translating gives CASSYLMGRSNEQFF. The rearrangement links TRBV6-2 or TRBV6-3 to TRBJ2-1; D call uncertain. V was trimmed by 2 bases and J by 7 bases, leaving 15 bases between them. This CDR3 has 15 residues. Germline V gene sequence: CDR1 MNHEY, CDR2 SVGEGT.